This TCR beta chain emerged from a study of Graves' ophthalmopathy and Graves' hyperthyroidism. Across the study: At initial diagnosis, peripheral blood was obtained, and this preceded any treatment.

Where ophthalmopathy was absent within 18 months of follow-up, hyperthyroidism was stable. A volume of 8.5 to 10 ml of fresh peripheral blood supplied the PBMCs. Study-level points and caveats: The model's ophthalmopathy progression predictions had less than 71% sensitivity and less than 85% specificity.

This clonotype was counted at least ten times. The target antigen is unknown. The TCR beta CDR3 regions underwent amplification from RNA transcripts. Second-round multiplex PCR came after first-round RT-PCR with HTBI primers. Each CDR3 protein gets one entry after TCRdb re-called the multiplex PCR reads with MiXCR. The sample records over 500,000 distinct CDR3 sequences, about 20% being singletons. V lost 6 bases to trimming and J lost 2 bases, with 11 bases between them. The CDR3 runs 13 residues. Material for sequencing was peripheral blood. The TCR sequence derives from a woman aged 18-29 years with stable Graves' hyperthyroidism. Some clones in this sample may be carry-over from other donors' samples. V usage is TRBV12-3 or TRBV12-4 and J usage is TRBJ2-7; D gene unclear. The CDR3 loop reads CASSLRQTYEQYF. CDR3 coding DNA: TGTGCCAGCAGCTTAAGGCAGACCTACGAGCAGTACTTC.